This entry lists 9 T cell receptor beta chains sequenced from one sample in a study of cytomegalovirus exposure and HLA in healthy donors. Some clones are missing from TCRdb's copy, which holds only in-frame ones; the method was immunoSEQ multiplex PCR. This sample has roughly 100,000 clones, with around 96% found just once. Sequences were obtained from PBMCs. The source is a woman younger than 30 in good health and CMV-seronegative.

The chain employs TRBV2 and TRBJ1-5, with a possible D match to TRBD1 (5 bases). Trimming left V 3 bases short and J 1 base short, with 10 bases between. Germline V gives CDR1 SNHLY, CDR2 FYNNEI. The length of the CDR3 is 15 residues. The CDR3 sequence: CASSEGGQSNQPQHF. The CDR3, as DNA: TGTGCCAGCAGTGAGGGGGGTCAAAGCAATCAGCCCCAGCATTTT.

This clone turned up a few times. The CDR3 DNA sequence: TGTGCCAGTACTATGGACAGCTCCTACGAGCAGTACTTC. Amino acid sequence: CASTMDSSYEQYF. The gene calls are TRBV19 and TRBJ2-7; D possibly corresponds to TRBD1 (6 bases). There are 13 residues in the CDR3. Germline V gene data show CDR1 as LNHDA and CDR2 as SQIVND (reference sequence). The V gene lost 7 bases and the J gene lost 0 bases, with 10 bases spanning the gap.

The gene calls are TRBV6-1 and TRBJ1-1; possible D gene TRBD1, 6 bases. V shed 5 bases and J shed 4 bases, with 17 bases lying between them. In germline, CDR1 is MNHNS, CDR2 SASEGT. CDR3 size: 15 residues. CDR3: CASSPRGAGGTEAFF. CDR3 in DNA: TGTGCCAGCAGTCCCCGGGGGGCTGGAGGCACTGAAGCTTTCTTT.

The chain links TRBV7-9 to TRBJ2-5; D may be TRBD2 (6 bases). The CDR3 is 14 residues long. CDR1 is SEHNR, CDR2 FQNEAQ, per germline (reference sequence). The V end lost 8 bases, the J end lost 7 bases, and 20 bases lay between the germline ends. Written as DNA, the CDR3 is TGTGCCAGCGCCTTGGCGGGGCCCAGCAGGACCCAGTACTTC. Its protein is CASALAGPSRTQYF.

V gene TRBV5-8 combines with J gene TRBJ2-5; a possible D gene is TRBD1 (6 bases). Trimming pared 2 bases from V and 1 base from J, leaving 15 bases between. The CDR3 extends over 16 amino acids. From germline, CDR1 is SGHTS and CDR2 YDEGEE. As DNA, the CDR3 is TGTGCCAGCAGCTTTCTTACGGGACACCTCCAAGAGACCCAGTACTTC. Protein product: CASSFLTGHLQETQYF.

The CDR3 sequence: CASSTAGGYNEQFF. As DNA, the CDR3 is TGTGCCAGCAGTACAGCGGGGGGCTACAATGAGCAGTTCTTC. The rearrangement links TRBV27 to TRBJ2-1; 9 bases are a match to TRBD2. Germline CDR1 is MNHEY and CDR2 is SMNVEV (reference sequence). The CDR3 is made up of 14 amino acids. The junction had 2 bases not matched to a gene; V was cut back by 5 bases and J by 3 bases.

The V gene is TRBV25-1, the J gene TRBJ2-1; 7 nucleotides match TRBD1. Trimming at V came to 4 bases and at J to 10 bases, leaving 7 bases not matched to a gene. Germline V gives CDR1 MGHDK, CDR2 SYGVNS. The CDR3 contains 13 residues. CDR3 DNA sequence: TGTGCCAGCAGTGGACAGGGTACGGGCGAGCAGTTCTTC. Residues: CASSGQGTGEQFF.

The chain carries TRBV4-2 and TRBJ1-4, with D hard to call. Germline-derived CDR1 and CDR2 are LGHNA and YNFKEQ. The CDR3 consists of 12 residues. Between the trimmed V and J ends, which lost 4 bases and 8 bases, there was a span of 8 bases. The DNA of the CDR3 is TGTGCCAGCAGCCGTTCGGTGGAAAAACTGTTTTTT. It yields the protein CASSRSVEKLFF.

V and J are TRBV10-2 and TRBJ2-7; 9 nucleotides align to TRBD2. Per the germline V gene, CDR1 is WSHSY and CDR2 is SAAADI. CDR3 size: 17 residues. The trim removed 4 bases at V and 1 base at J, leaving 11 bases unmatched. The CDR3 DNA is TGCGCCAGCAGTGGTGCCCTAGCGGGGCCCCTTTCCTACGAGCAGTACTTC. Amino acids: CASSGALAGPLSYEQYF.